Shown below are 26 T cell receptor beta chains from a single sample sequenced in a study of blood T cell repertoires in COVID-19. Sequencing used immunoSEQ multiplex PCR; TCRdb keeps in-frame clones, though not all of them. Of a few hundred thousand clones listed, more than 70% are singletons. The sequenced material came from peripheral blood. All receptors come from an elderly woman with acute or convalescent COVID-19.

The chain recombines TRBV7-2 with TRBJ1-6; 7 bases fit TRBD1. The CDR3 sequence is 15 residues long. Germline V gene lookup returns CDR1 SGHTA and CDR2 FQGNSA. J gave up 5 bases and V 5 bases, and 6 bases lay outside the gene matches. The CDR3 DNA sequence: TGTGCCAGCAGCCCCCGACAGGGTGATAATTCACCCCTCCACTTT. Translating gives CASSPRQGDNSPLHF.

This rearrangement joins TRBV5-1 to TRBJ1-2; TRBD1 might be the D (5 bases). V was cut by 2 bases and J by 0 bases, with 8 bases left in between. Looked up from germline, CDR1 is SGHRS and CDR2 is YFSETQ. The CDR3 extends over 14 amino acids. The CDR3 protein is CASSFTGANYGYTF. In DNA form, the CDR3 reads TGCGCCAGCAGCTTCACAGGAGCTAACTATGGCTACACCTTC.

The rearrangement joins TRBV7-6 to TRBJ1-3; tentative D call: TRBD1 (6 bases). Germline CDR1 reads SGHVS; CDR2 reads FNYEAQ. This CDR3 is built from 18 residues. Trimming removed 5 bases at V and 1 base at J, with 21 bases between. The CDR3 here is CASSPHFNYRESGNTIYF. Here the CDR3 DNA reads TGTGCCAGCAGCCCCCACTTTAATTACAGGGAATCTGGAAACACCATATATTTT.

The chain combines TRBV5-4 with TRBJ2-7; 14 nucleotides line up with TRBD2. The germline V gene encodes CDR1 SGHNT and CDR2 YYREEE (reference sequence). The CDR3 loop spans 17 amino acids. V shed 0 bases and J 8 bases; nucleotides not matched to a gene: 10. CDR3 sequence: CASSLGTSGGLLGQQYF. Here the CDR3 DNA reads TGTGCCAGCAGCTTGGGGACTAGCGGGGGGCTCCTTGGACAGCAGTACTTC.

The chain is built from TRBV19 and TRBJ2-7; TRBD2 might be the D (5 bases). CDR1 LNHDA and CDR2 SQIVND come from the germline V gene (reference sequence). CDR3 length equals 14 residues. Trimming took 3 bases from V and 3 from J, leaving 12 bases between them. The CDR3 DNA follows: TGTGCCAGTAGTATGGGCCGGGATGGCTACGAGCAGTACTTC. This encodes CASSMGRDGYEQYF.

Turning to this clone: The identical CDR3 is also encoded by other nucleotide sequences in the sample. This rearrangement joins TRBV27 to TRBJ1-5; tentative D call: TRBD1 (5 bases). Looked up from germline, CDR1 is MNHEY and CDR2 is SMNVEV (reference sequence). CDR3 length: 15 residues. V lost 3 bases and J 1 base, leaving 10 bases between the germline ends. CDR3 coding DNA: TGTGCCAGCAGTTTGGGGCAGGCCAGCAATCAGCCCCAGCATTTT. Protein product: CASSLGQASNQPQHF.

The V gene is TRBV6-5, the J gene TRBJ2-7, with TRBD2 as a possible D gene (5 bases). The CDR3 has 12 amino acids. Germline V gene data show CDR1 as MNHEY and CDR2 as SVGAGI. Trimming took 5 bases from V and 9 from J, leaving 14 bases between them. This CDR3 reads CASSPGKSGQYF. The CDR3 DNA sequence: TGTGCCAGCAGTCCGGGGAAATCCGGGCAGTACTTC.

The chain links TRBV6-6 to TRBJ1-2; TRBD1 agrees at 8 bases. The CDR3 runs to 13 residues. The J segment lost 4 bases and the V segment lost 6 bases, leaving 4 bases of the junction unmatched. Germline CDR1 is MNHNY and CDR2 is SVGAGI (reference sequence). CDR3 in DNA: TGTGCCAGCAGCCTGGACAGGGTCTATGGCTACACCTTC. This translates into CASSLDRVYGYTF.

The chain employs TRBV5-1 and TRBJ2-3; 8 bases are shared with TRBD2. The germline V gene encodes CDR1 SGHRS and CDR2 YFSETQ. The J segment lost 5 bases and the V segment lost 6 bases, leaving 11 bases of the junction unmatched. CDR3 size: 15 residues. The CDR3 reads CASKRAGERGDTQYF. The CDR3 DNA follows: TGCGCCAGCAAGCGAGCGGGGGAGAGAGGAGATACGCAGTATTTT.

This clone was recorded once. The chain joins TRBV2 to TRBJ1-2; D gene unclear. CDR3 length: 13 amino acids. V lost 7 bases and J 5 bases, leaving 14 bases between the germline ends. Germline V CDR1 and CDR2: SNHLY, FYNNEI. CDR3 nucleotide sequence: TGTGCCAGCATTGGCTCCCGCCCTTATGGCTACACCTTC. Its translation: CASIGSRPYGYTF.

This chain links TRBV11-2 with TRBJ2-1; D might be TRBD1 (5 bases). Trimming removed 5 bases from V and 3 bases from J, with 11 bases in between. The CDR3 contains 14 residues. Germline V CDR1 and CDR2: SGHAT, FQNNGV. The CDR3: CASSQGISYNEQFF. The CDR3 bases are TGTGCCAGCAGCCAGGGCATTAGCTACAATGAGCAGTTCTTC.

V is TRBV29-1 and J is TRBJ1-1; the D gene is possibly TRBD1 (5 bases). CDR1 is SQVTM and CDR2 is ANQGSEA in the germline V gene. V was shortened by 5 bases and J by 7 bases, with 11 bases between the two germline ends. The CDR3 totals 11 residues. The CDR3 DNA reads TGCAGCGTTACCAACAGGTATGAAGCTTTCTTT. Translating gives CSVTNRYEAFF.

Details on this clone: Other nucleotide sequences in the sample specify the same CDR3. The chain carries TRBV5-1 and TRBJ2-3; 7 bases line up with TRBD2. This CDR3 is built from 14 residues. The germline V gene has CDR1 SGHRS and CDR2 YFSETQ. Trimming took 3 bases from V and 4 from J; bases not matched to a gene: 5. The CDR3 loop reads CASSSTGGADTQYF. The CDR3 nucleotides are TGCGCCAGCAGCTCGACTGGGGGGGCAGATACGCAGTATTTT. The full variable domain, completed using reference TRBV5-1 and TRBJ2-3, is KAGVTQTPRYLIKTRGQQVTLSCSPISGHRSVSWYQQTPGQGLQFLFEYFSETQRNKGNFPGRFSGRQFSNSRSEMNVSTLELGDSALYLCASSSTGGADTQYFGPGTRLTVL.

This clone was observed once. This chain joins TRBV29-1 and TRBJ2-7; D is ambiguous. CDR1 is SQVTM and CDR2 is ANQGSEA in the germline V gene. The CDR3 runs 11 residues. The V end was cut by 2 bases, the J end by 2 bases, with 4 bases between. Written as DNA, the CDR3 is TGCAGCGTTGAAACAGCCTACGAGCAGTACTTC. Its translation: CSVETAYEQYF.

This chain joins TRBV29-1 and TRBJ1-3; D unresolved. Germline V lookup: CDR1 SQVTM, CDR2 ANQGSEA. The CDR3 has 11 amino acids. Trimming pared 8 bases from V and 3 bases from J, leaving 8 bases between. In nucleotides, the CDR3 is TGCAGCTCCACGGTTGGAAACACCATATATTTT. This gives the protein CSSTVGNTIYF.

This clone was seen more than once but under ten times. The rearrangement links TRBV15 to TRBJ1-1; D is undetermined. The CDR3 is made up of 14 amino acids. CDR1 is LNHNV and CDR2 is YYDKDF in the germline V gene (reference sequence). V was trimmed by 1 base and J by 1 base, leaving 7 bases between them. CDR3 protein: CATSRASKNTEAFF. The CDR3 bases are TGTGCCACCAGCAGAGCCAGTAAGAACACTGAAGCTTTCTTT.

The chain is built from TRBV7-9 and TRBJ2-4; 8 bases are shared with TRBD2. V gave up 2 bases and J gave up 2 bases; unmatched junction bases: 11. This CDR3 region has 18 residues. Germline assignment: CDR1 SEHNR and CDR2 FQNEAQ (reference sequence). This CDR3 reads CASSLSAGGGGSKNIQYF. CDR3 sequence (DNA): TGTGCCAGCAGCTTATCTGCCGGTGGCGGGGGGTCCAAAAACATTCAGTACTTC.

This clone was detected a few times. The chain is built from TRBV11-1 and TRBJ1-2; a weak D match, TRBD1 (6 bases). Per germline, CDR1 SGHAT and CDR2 FQDESV (reference sequence). Trimming stripped 6 bases from V and 6 bases from J, with 20 bases between. CDR3 length: 15 amino acids. The CDR3 here is CASSSSPQGRDGYTF. The CDR3 DNA is TGTGCCAGCAGTTCATCACCACAGGGAAGGGATGGCTACACCTTC.

The DNA of the CDR3 is TGCAGCGTCGGGGGACAGGGGGCTTACGAGCAGTACTTC. Encoded protein: CSVGGQGAYEQYF. The rearrangement uses TRBV29-1 and TRBJ2-7, with 12 bases fitting TRBD1. Germline lookup yields CDR1 SQVTM and CDR2 ANQGSEA. With V trimmed by 6 bases and J by 4 bases, 4 bases remained unmatched. This CDR3 is built from 13 residues.

Points on this clone: Other DNA sequences in the sample encode the same CDR3. The V gene is TRBV2, the J gene TRBJ2-7; 8 bases align to TRBD1. Germline CDR1 and CDR2: SNHLY and FYNNEI. The CDR3 is 13 amino acids. Germline trimming cut 8 bases from V and 2 bases from J; bases unmatched to any gene: 5. The CDR3: CASRTGLTYEQYF. CDR3 nucleotide sequence: TGTGCCAGCCGGACAGGGCTCACCTACGAGCAGTACTTC.

The chain employs TRBV2 and TRBJ2-1; D might be TRBD1 (5 bases). Germline CDR1 and CDR2: SNHLY and FYNNEI. This CDR3 has 13 residues. V lost 6 bases and J 5 bases, leaving 11 bases between the germline ends. CDR3 residues: CASRMDTNNEQFF. CDR3 bases: TGTGCCAGCAGGATGGACACCAACAATGAGCAGTTCTTC.

The rearrangement uses TRBV18 and TRBJ2-4; D possibly corresponds to TRBD1 (9 bases). Germline CDR1 KGHSH, CDR2 LQKENI. Deletions cut 3 bases from V and 7 bases from J, with 16 bases between. This CDR3 has 15 amino acids. The CDR3 is CASSPSGTGQNIQYF. CDR3 nucleotide sequence: TGTGCCAGCTCACCTAGCGGGACAGGGCAGAACATTCAGTACTTC. Full variable domain (missing parts from reference TRBV18 and TRBJ2-4): NAGVMQNPRHLVRRRGQEARLRCSPMKGHSHVYWYRQLPEEGLKFMVYLQKENIIDESGMPKERFSAEFPKEGPSILRIQQVVRGDSAAYFCASSPSGTGQNIQYFGAGTRLSVL.

In this sample, this clone turned up once. The V and J genes are TRBV30 and TRBJ1-6; a weak D match, TRBD1 (6 bases). Germline V gene lookup returns CDR1 GTSNPN and CDR2 SVGIG (reference sequence). This CDR3 contains 15 residues. Trimming removed 0 bases at V and 9 bases at J, with 15 bases between. CDR3 residues: CAWSVQGRKASPLHF. In DNA, the CDR3 is TGTGCCTGGAGTGTACAGGGCAGGAAAGCTTCACCCCTCCACTTT. Combining the CDR3 with reference TRBV30 and TRBJ1-6 gives the whole variable domain SQTIHQWPATLVQPVGSPLSLECTVEGTSNPNLYWYRQAAGRGLQLLFYSVGIGQISSEVPQNLSASRPQDRQFILSSKKLLLSDSGFYLCAWSVQGRKASPLHFGNGTRLTVT.

The chain links TRBV7-3 to TRBJ2-2, with D perhaps matching TRBD1 (5 bases). V shed 5 bases and J shed 1 base, with 11 bases lying between them. Germline assignment: CDR1 SGHTA and CDR2 FQGTGA. CDR3 length: 15 residues. CDR3 nucleotides: TGTGCCAGCAGCCCCAGACAGATGAACACCGGGGAGCTGTTTTTT. Amino acids: CASSPRQMNTGELFF.

V usage is TRBV7-8 and J usage is TRBJ1-1; the D gene is possibly TRBD1 (5 bases). This CDR3 has 18 residues. V lost 1 base to trimming and J lost 5 bases, with 23 bases between them. CDR1 is SGHVS and CDR2 is FQNEAQ in the germline V gene. This CDR3 reads CASSLVLVPTGVMTEAFF. The CDR3 bases are TGTGCCAGCAGCTTAGTTTTGGTCCCCACGGGGGTGATGACTGAAGCTTTCTTT.

This clone was observed a single time. This chain connects TRBV7-2 to TRBJ1-3, with 7 bases aligning to TRBD1. The V and J ends lost 10 bases and 1 base, in that order; junction bases with no gene match: 7. The CDR3 is made up of 14 amino acids. Germline V gives CDR1 SGHTA, CDR2 FQGNSA. DNA for the CDR3: TGTGCCACTGGGGGGACAGAGTCTGGAAACACCATATATTTT. This gives the protein CATGGTESGNTIYF.